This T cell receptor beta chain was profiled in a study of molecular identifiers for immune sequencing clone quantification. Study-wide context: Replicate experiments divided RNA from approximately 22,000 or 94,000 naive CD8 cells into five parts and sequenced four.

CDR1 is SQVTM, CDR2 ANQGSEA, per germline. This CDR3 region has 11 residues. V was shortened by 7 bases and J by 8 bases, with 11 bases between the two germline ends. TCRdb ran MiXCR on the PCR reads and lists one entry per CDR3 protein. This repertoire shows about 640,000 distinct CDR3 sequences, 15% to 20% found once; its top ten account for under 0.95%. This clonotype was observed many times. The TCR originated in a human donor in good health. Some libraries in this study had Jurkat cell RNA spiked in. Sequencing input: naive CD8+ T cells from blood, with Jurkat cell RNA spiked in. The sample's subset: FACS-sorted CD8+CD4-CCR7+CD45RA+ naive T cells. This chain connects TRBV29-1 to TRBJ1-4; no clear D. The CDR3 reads CSAPVAEKLFF. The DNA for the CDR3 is TGCAGCGCACCAGTGGCAGAAAAACTGTTTTTT.